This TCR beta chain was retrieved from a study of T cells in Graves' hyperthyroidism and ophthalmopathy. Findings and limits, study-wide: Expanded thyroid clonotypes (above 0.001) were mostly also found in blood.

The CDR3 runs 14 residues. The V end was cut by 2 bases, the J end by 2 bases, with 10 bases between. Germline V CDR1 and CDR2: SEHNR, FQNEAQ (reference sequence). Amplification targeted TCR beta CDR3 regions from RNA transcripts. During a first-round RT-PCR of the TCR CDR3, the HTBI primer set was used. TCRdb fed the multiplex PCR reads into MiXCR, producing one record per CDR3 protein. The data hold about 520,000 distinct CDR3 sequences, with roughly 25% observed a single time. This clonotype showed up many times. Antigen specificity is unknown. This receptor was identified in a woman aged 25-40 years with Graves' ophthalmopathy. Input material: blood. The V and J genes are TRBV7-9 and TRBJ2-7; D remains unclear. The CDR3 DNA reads TGTGCCAGCAGCTTAACTAACAGTCCCTACGAGCAGTACTTC. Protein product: CASSLTNSPYEQYF. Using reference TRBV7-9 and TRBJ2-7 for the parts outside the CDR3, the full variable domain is DTGVSQNPRHKITKRGQNVTFRCDPISEHNRLYWYRQTLGQGPEFLTYFQNEAQLEKSRLLSDRFSAERPKGSFSTLEIQRTEQGDSAMYLCASSLTNSPYEQYFGPGTRLTVT.